The 23 T cell receptor beta chains in this list originate from one sample, sequenced in a study of cytomegalovirus exposure and HLA in healthy donors listed by TCRdb under 2017. Libraries were built with the immunoSEQ multiplex PCR assay. TCRdb provides this immuneACCESS table in a form limited to in-frame rearrangements. Some clones are lacking; in checked studies, under half of them reflect an unresolved V gene, and why the rest are absent is not known. Present in this sample are 120,000 or so clones, approximately 88% of which were seen just once. Together, the top ten hold 1.4% of the sample. The sample taken for sequencing was PBMCs. The receptors were gathered from a woman in her thirties in good health and CMV-seropositive.

The J gene is TRBJ2-3, the V gene TRBV5-1; D unresolved. The CDR3 contains 14 residues. The germline V gene encodes CDR1 SGHRS and CDR2 YFSETQ. Trimming removed 0 bases from V and 0 bases from J, with 5 bases in between. The DNA of the CDR3 is TGCGCCAGCAGCTTGGTCCTTAGCACAGATACGCAGTATTTT. It translates to CASSLVLSTDTQYF.

This clone was detected many times. The V call is TRBV6-1, the J call TRBJ2-7; D possibly corresponds to TRBD2 (6 bases). This CDR3 contains 13 residues. Germline V lookup: CDR1 MNHNS, CDR2 SASEGT. The V gene lost 1 base and the J gene lost 10 bases, with 14 bases spanning the gap. The CDR3 protein is CASSEEGTGRQYF. CDR3 nucleotide sequence: TGTGCCAGCAGTGAAGAGGGGACTGGCAGACAGTACTTC.

V gene TRBV5-1 combines with J gene TRBJ2-1; the D is unclear. Germline lookup yields CDR1 SGHRS and CDR2 YFSETQ. Trimming cost V 0 bases and J 2 bases, with 9 bases left between them. The CDR3 has 15 residues. The CDR3: CASSLVAGTYNEQFF. The CDR3 DNA is TGCGCCAGCAGCTTGGTGGCTGGTACCTACAATGAGCAGTTCTTC.

The genes are TRBV4-2 and TRBJ2-7, with D perhaps matching TRBD2 (6 bases). Germline V gives CDR1 LGHNA, CDR2 YNFKEQ. This CDR3 contains 17 residues. Trimming pared 0 bases from V and 3 bases from J, leaving 18 bases between. CDR3 DNA: TGTGCCAGCAGCCAAGAGAGGCGGGGACTCGCCTTCTACGAGCAGTACTTC. Its translation is CASSQERRGLAFYEQYF.

This rearrangement joins TRBV27 to TRBJ2-7, with D hard to call. This CDR3 has 13 residues. The V and J ends lost 0 bases and 1 base respectively, with 4 bases between them. CDR1 and CDR2 from the germline V gene are MNHEY and SMNVEV (reference sequence). CDR3 sequence (DNA): TGTGCCAGCAGTTTATCCCCTTCCTACGAGCAGTACTTC. Amino acids: CASSLSPSYEQYF.

The V call is TRBV11-2, the J call TRBJ2-7, with TRBD1 as a possible D gene (6 bases). The CDR3 sequence is 16 residues long. V gave up 5 bases and J gave up 1 base, with 18 bases separating them. Germline CDR1 and CDR2: SGHAT and FQNNGV. The CDR3 nucleotides are TGTGCCAGCAGCCCCCAGGGGACGGACACTTCCTACGAGCAGTACTTC. Translation gives CASSPQGTDTSYEQYF.

This clone was recorded once. This chain connects TRBV5-6 to TRBJ1-1, with 9 bases fitting TRBD1. J was trimmed by 5 bases and V by 4 bases; bases with no gene match: 9. CDR3 size: 15 residues. The germline V gene has CDR1 SGHDT and CDR2 YYEEEE. DNA for the CDR3: TGTGCCAGCAGCCCTGGGACAGGGCGTACGACTGAAGCTTTCTTT. The encoded protein is CASSPGTGRTTEAFF.

The rearrangement joins TRBV6-6 to TRBJ2-7, with 8 bases that match TRBD2. V dropped 6 bases and J dropped 0; count of bases not matched to a gene: 4. Germline V CDR1 and CDR2: MNHNY, SVGAGI (reference sequence). The CDR3 spans 14 residues. The CDR3 DNA sequence: TGTGCCAGCAGCCCCGGGACTAGCTCCTACGAGCAGTACTTC. Its translation is CASSPGTSSYEQYF.

V gene TRBV5-1 combines with J gene TRBJ2-5; 14 nucleotides match TRBD2. Germline V gives CDR1 SGHRS, CDR2 YFSETQ. CDR3 length: 15 amino acids. J was trimmed by 3 bases and V by 4 bases; bases with no gene match: 2. CDR3 sequence: CASSPGLAGEETQYF. The CDR3, as DNA: TGCGCCAGCAGCCCGGGACTAGCGGGGGAAGAGACCCAGTACTTC.

The chain couples TRBV28 to TRBJ2-7, with 14 nucleotides matching TRBD2. Looked up from germline, CDR1 is MDHEN and CDR2 is SYDVKM. The CDR3 loop spans 17 amino acids. V lost 2 bases and J lost 0; bases outside the gene matches: 3. The CDR3 nucleotides read TGTGCCAGCAGTTTACCCGGGACTAGCGGGAGCTCCTACGAGCAGTACTTC. This codes for CASSLPGTSGSSYEQYF.

CDR3 protein: CASSGATGSNYGYTF. CDR3 nucleotide sequence: TGTGCCAGCAGTGGAGCTACAGGGAGTAACTATGGCTACACCTTC. This rearrangement joins TRBV6-1 to TRBJ1-2; maybe TRBD1 (6 bases). V lost 4 bases to trimming and J lost 1 base, with 13 bases between them. Germline V gene data show CDR1 as MNHNS and CDR2 as SASEGT. This CDR3 spans 15 amino acids.

The rearrangement links TRBV11-2 to TRBJ1-6, with 8 bases matching TRBD1. The CDR3 length is 15 residues. Germline V gene data show CDR1 as SGHAT and CDR2 as FQNNGV. J lost 10 bases, V lost 1 base, and 6 bases had no gene match. The CDR3 region has the DNA TGTGCCAGCAGCTTAGCCAGACAGGGGCAATCACCCCTCCACTTT. The encoded protein is CASSLARQGQSPLHF.

The rearrangement links TRBV7-6 to TRBJ2-1, with 9 bases matching TRBD2. CDR3 length: 14 amino acids. Germline V gene sequence: CDR1 SGHVS, CDR2 FNYEAQ. After removal of 5 bases from V and 7 bases from J, the junction contained 6 bases not matched to a gene. The CDR3 nucleotides read TGTGCCAGCAGCCCCGGGACTAGCATTAATGAGCAGTTCTTC. This gives the protein CASSPGTSINEQFF.

The rearrangement joins TRBV7-6 to TRBJ2-7, with 9 nucleotides matching TRBD1. Germline V gene sequence: CDR1 SGHVS, CDR2 FNYEAQ. There are 14 residues in the CDR3. With V trimmed by 1 base and J by 7 bases, 5 bases remained unmatched. CDR3 in DNA: TGTGCCAGCAGCTTAGGGACAGGGGCGCGGGAGCAGTACTTC. This gives the protein CASSLGTGAREQYF.

The gene calls are TRBV15 and TRBJ2-7; D is perhaps TRBD2 (5 bases). V lost 5 bases to trimming and J lost 7 bases, with 18 bases between them. Germline V gene sequence: CDR1 LNHNV, CDR2 YYDKDF (reference sequence). The CDR3 contains 14 residues. CDR3 protein: CATSPGTFRREQYF. CDR3 DNA sequence: TGTGCCACCAGCCCGGGAACGTTCAGGCGGGAGCAGTACTTC.

This rearrangement joins TRBV7-9 to TRBJ1-2; 8 bases fit TRBD1. Germline V gene sequence: CDR1 SEHNR, CDR2 FQNEAQ (reference sequence). Losses at the gene ends were 5 bases for V and 7 bases for J; bases not matched to a gene: 9. The CDR3 covers 14 residues. The CDR3 region is CASSPRQGQSGYTF. The CDR3 nucleotides read TGTGCCAGCAGCCCAAGACAGGGGCAGAGTGGCTACACCTTC.

This clone appeared once. This chain links TRBV18 with TRBJ1-2; D is possibly TRBD1 (6 bases). V lost 3 bases and J 0 bases, leaving 17 bases between the germline ends. The germline gives CDR1 KGHSH, CDR2 LQKENI. CDR3 length: 17 residues. The DNA of the CDR3 is TGTGCCAGCTCACCCACAGAGGGGGTCACCACTAACTATGGCTACACCTTC. Its translation: CASSPTEGVTTNYGYTF.

The CDR3 sequence: CASSVFQSGGYTF. Here the CDR3 DNA reads TGTGCCAGCAGCGTCTTCCAATCGGGAGGCTACACCTTC. This chain joins TRBV5-4 and TRBJ1-2; D is unclear. The CDR3 contains 13 residues. CDR1 and CDR2 (germline): SGHNT, YYREEE (reference sequence). Trimming took off 4 bases at V and 8 bases at J, with 15 bases between the two ends.

The CDR3, as DNA: TGTGCCAGTAGTATCGAGACTAGCATCAACGAGCAGTACTTC. Translated, it gives CASSIETSINEQYF. V and J are TRBV19 and TRBJ2-7; 7 bases agree with TRBD2. In germline, CDR1 is LNHDA, CDR2 SQIVND (reference sequence). The ends lost 3 bases at V and 5 bases at J; junction bases unmatched: 7. The CDR3 contains 14 residues.

This chain joins TRBV9 and TRBJ2-1; tentative D call: TRBD2 (5 bases). V was clipped by 0 bases and J by 2 bases, with 15 bases between them. CDR3 size: 17 residues. CDR1 and CDR2 from the germline V gene are SGDLS and YYNGEE. The CDR3 reads CASSVVIGESPYNEQFF. The CDR3 coding sequence is TGTGCCAGCAGCGTAGTTATCGGGGAGTCCCCCTACAATGAGCAGTTCTTC.

The chain recombines TRBV7-2 with TRBJ2-3; 12 bases agree with TRBD2. Trimming removed 5 bases from V and 0 bases from J; junction bases left unmatched: 3. The CDR3 is made up of 16 amino acids. Germline CDR1 SGHTA, CDR2 FQGNSA. The CDR3 nucleotides are TGTGCCAGCAGCCCACTAGCGGGAGGTAGCACAGATACGCAGTATTTT. Residues: CASSPLAGGSTDTQYF.

This sequence joins TRBV6-5 and TRBJ1-2; 9 bases agree with TRBD1. Germline trimming cut 6 bases from V and 6 bases from J; bases unmatched to any gene: 5. The CDR3 is made up of 13 amino acids. The V gene's germline CDR1 is MNHEY and CDR2 SVGAGI. CDR3 DNA sequence: TGTGCCAGCAGCTGGGACAGGGCGGATGGCTACACCTTC. It is translated as CASSWDRADGYTF.

The chain combines TRBV4-3 with TRBJ2-7, with TRBD2 as a possible D gene (6 bases). The germline CDR1 and CDR2 sequences are LGHNA and YSLEER. The CDR3 totals 15 residues. The V gene lost 0 bases and the J gene lost 4 bases, with 13 bases spanning the gap. The CDR3 is CASSQEWAGSYEQYF. CDR3 in DNA: TGCGCCAGCAGCCAAGAGTGGGCGGGATCGTACGAGCAGTACTTC.